One sample yielded the 18 T cell receptor beta chains listed below, sequenced in a study of T cells in Graves' hyperthyroidism and ophthalmopathy. Amplification yielded TCR beta CDR3 regions, with RNA transcripts as the source. When the TCR CDR3 underwent first-round RT-PCR, the HTBI primer set was used. TCRdb processed the multiplex PCR reads anew with MiXCR; each CDR3 protein has one entry. The table includes hundreds of thousands of distinct CDR3 sequences, 45% detected once. The material sequenced was peripheral blood or thyroid tissue (not recorded which). These receptors originate from an adult man with Graves' disease, either hyperthyroidism or ophthalmopathy (not recorded which).

Ten or more counts support this clonotype. The chain uses TRBV2 and TRBJ1-1; 7 nucleotides align to TRBD1. CDR1 is SNHLY and CDR2 is FYNNEI in the germline V gene. The CDR3 is made up of 15 amino acids. V was pared by 0 bases and J by 0 bases, with 1 base of the junction left unmatched. Here the CDR3 reads CASSEAQGMNTEAFF. CDR3 nucleotide sequence: TGTGCCAGCAGTGAAGCACAGGGGATGAACACTGAAGCTTTCTTT.

V gene TRBV24-1 combines with J gene TRBJ2-5; D is ambiguous. The CDR3 runs to 14 residues. V lost 6 bases and J lost 2, with 12 bases in between. Germline values: CDR1 KGHDR, CDR2 SFDVKD. CDR3: CATSWRSPQETQYF. The CDR3 bases are TGTGCCACCAGTTGGCGGTCGCCACAAGAGACCCAGTACTTC.

This clonotype was found many times. At one of its ends the junction is not consistent with the germline gene, which may arise from a read error. The chain employs TRBV7-7 and TRBJ2-5; 11 bases are a match to TRBD1. Germline values: CDR1 SSHAT, CDR2 FNYEAQ (reference sequence). This CDR3 spans 15 amino acids. CDR3 residues: CASSSGQGARETQYF. CDR3 DNA sequence: TGTGCTAGCAGCTCCGGACAGGGGGCGCGAGAGACCCAGTACTTC. Filled out from reference TRBV7-7 and TRBJ2-5, the complete variable domain reads GAGVSQSPRYKVTKRGQDVTLRCDPISSHATLYWYQQALGQGPEFLTYFNYEAQPDKSGLPSDRFSAERPEGSISTLTIQRTEQRDSAMYRCASSSGQGARETQYFGPGTRLLVL.

The table lists this clonotype with many counts. This rearrangement joins TRBV7-2 to TRBJ2-7, with a possible D match to TRBD2 (6 bases). The CDR3 loop spans 13 amino acids. Germline V lookup: CDR1 SGHTA, CDR2 FQGNSA. V was cut by 0 bases and J by 7 bases, with 10 bases left in between. The CDR3 bases are TGTGCCAGCAGCTTAGCGGGAGGTCGGGAGCAGTACTTC. This encodes CASSLAGGREQYF. The variable domain in full, completed from reference TRBV7-2 and TRBJ2-7, reads GAGVSQSPSNKVTEKGKDVELRCDPISGHTALYWYRQSLGQGLEFLIYFQGNSAPDKSGLPSDRFSAERTGGSVSTLTIQRTQQEDSAVYLCASSLAGGREQYFGPGTRLTVT.

The chain combines TRBV7-2 with TRBJ2-7, with 12 bases that match TRBD2. Germline CDR1 reads SGHTA; CDR2 reads FQGNSA. This CDR3 has 16 amino acids. V lost 4 bases to trimming and J lost 3 bases; unmatched junction nucleotides: 7. CDR3 region: CASSSSLAGGLYEQYF. CDR3 nucleotide sequence: TGTGCCAGCAGCTCCAGCCTAGCGGGAGGGCTCTACGAGCAGTACTTC.

This chain connects TRBV7-2 to TRBJ1-1; no firm D call. Germline CDR1 SGHTA, CDR2 FQGNSA. V lost 7 bases and J 1 base, leaving 13 bases between the germline ends. The length of the CDR3 is 14 residues. The DNA of the CDR3 is TGTGCCAGCACTGCCCCCGATGGGAACACTGAAGCTTTCTTT. As protein: CASTAPDGNTEAFF.

DNA of the CDR3: TGTGCCAGCAGTCCCCAGGGGGCGTCAGGAAACACCATATATTTT. Its translation: CASSPQGASGNTIYF. The chain carries TRBV7-2 and TRBJ1-3; 8 nucleotides agree with TRBD1. This CDR3 has 15 residues. Looked up from germline, CDR1 is SGHTA and CDR2 is FQGNSA. J gave up 4 bases and V 6 bases, and 8 bases lay outside the gene matches.

At least ten counts were recorded for this clonotype. The CDR3 coding sequence is TGTGCCAGTAGTATAGGCAGAGCCTACGAGCAGTACTTC. Translated: CASSIGRAYEQYF. The chain combines TRBV19 with TRBJ2-7; the D is unclear. The germline CDR1 and CDR2 sequences are LNHDA and SQIVND (reference sequence). The V end was cut by 1 base, the J end by 2 bases, with 6 bases between. The CDR3 has 13 amino acids.

With respect to this clonotype: The junction and the germline gene differ at one end; a read error may be behind it. The V gene is TRBV29-1, the J gene TRBJ1-1; 9 nucleotides line up with TRBD1. CDR1 SQVTM and CDR2 ANQGSEA come from the germline V gene. This CDR3 region has 13 residues. The CDR3, as DNA: TGCAGCGTCGGGACAGGGCTCTACACTGGAGCTTTCTTT. Translated: CSVGTGLYTGAFF.

The J gene is TRBJ1-1, the V gene TRBV29-1; D uncertain. Germline CDR1 SQVTM, CDR2 ANQGSEA. This CDR3 comprises 13 residues. V was trimmed by 2 bases and J by 1 base, leaving 8 bases between them. Written as DNA, the CDR3 is TGCAGCGTTGAATTACCAGAGAACACTGAAGCTTTCTTT. Translated: CSVELPENTEAFF.

In regard to this clonotype: One junction end does not reproduce the germline sequence, and a read error may be involved. The chain uses TRBV10-1 and TRBJ1-6; unclear D gene. The germline CDR1 and CDR2 sequences are WNHNN and SYGVQD (reference sequence). This CDR3 is built from 13 residues. The CDR3 loop reads CASTVLAHSPLHF. The CDR3 nucleotides read TGTGCCAGCACCGTCCTAGCGCATTCACCCCTCCACTTT.

This clonotype was counted once. Possible read error: a much larger clone is one base away. The chain recombines TRBV29-1 with TRBJ1-6, with TRBD1 matching 12 bases. CDR1 SQVTM and CDR2 ANQGSEA come from the germline V gene. This CDR3 has 14 amino acids. The chain's CDR3 is CGVGQGADNSPLHF. As DNA, the CDR3 is TGCGGCGTGGGACAGGGGGCAGACAATTCACCCCTCCACTTT.

The table lists this clonotype with a few counts. The V and J genes are TRBV7-9 and TRBJ2-5, with 11 bases fitting TRBD2. Germline-derived CDR1 and CDR2 are SEHNR and FQNEAQ (reference sequence). V was pared by 1 base and J by 5 bases, with 6 bases of the junction left unmatched. This CDR3 has 16 amino acids. The CDR3 DNA reads as TGTGCCAGCAGCTTAGGGGCTAGCGGGAGGTTGGAGACCCAGTACTTC. Its translation is CASSLGASGRLETQYF. The full variable domain, with the rest looked up from reference TRBV7-9 and TRBJ2-5, is DTGVSQNPRHKITKRGQNVTFRCDPISEHNRLYWYRQTLGQGPEFLTYFQNEAQLEKSRLLSDRFSAERPKGSFSTLEIQRTEQGDSAMYLCASSLGASGRLETQYFGPGTRLLVL.

This clonotype was counted once. The chain links TRBV6-1 to TRBJ2-7; TRBD2 might be the D (6 bases). V was cut by 6 bases and J by 6 bases, with 18 bases left in between. This CDR3 comprises 14 residues. Germline V gene sequence: CDR1 MNHNS, CDR2 SASEGT. CDR3 residues: CASRHPRDFLEQYF. The CDR3 nucleotides are TGTGCCAGCAGGCACCCTCGGGACTTCCTCGAGCAGTACTTC.

A word on this clonotype: One junction end disagrees with the germline gene, perhaps due to a read error. This chain links TRBV11-2 with TRBJ2-7; TRBD1 matches at 8 bases. CDR3 length equals 16 residues. Germline-derived CDR1 and CDR2 are SGHAT and FQNNGV. As DNA, the CDR3 is TGTGCCAGCAGCGGGGGCCGGACAGGGTCCTCCTACGAGAAGTACTTC. Encoded protein: CASSGGRTGSSYEKYF.

The chain links TRBV19 to TRBJ1-5; TRBD1 matches 8 bases. Germline V gene sequence: CDR1 LNHDA, CDR2 SQIVND (reference sequence). With 9 bases clipped from V and 5 bases from J, the junction kept 21 bases outside the gene matches. This CDR3 region has 18 residues. CDR3 DNA: TGTGCCAGCAGCATAACAGGGGGAGGCCTCTTGGGCGATCAGCCCCAGCATTTT. Its translation: CASSITGGGLLGDQPQHF.

This chain joins TRBV7-9 and TRBJ1-1; TRBD1 matches at 7 bases. This CDR3 has 16 residues. Germline values: CDR1 SEHNR, CDR2 FQNEAQ (reference sequence). Germline trimming cut 1 base from V and 1 base from J; bases unmatched to any gene: 6. CDR3 region: CASSLVRAGGNTEAFF. CDR3 DNA: TGTGCCAGCAGCTTAGTCCGAGCAGGGGGGAACACTGAAGCTTTCTTT.

The chain is built from TRBV19 and TRBJ1-5; D is undetermined. The V and J ends lost 11 bases and 0 bases respectively, with 11 bases between them. Germline V gene data show CDR1 as LNHDA and CDR2 as SQIVND (reference sequence). This CDR3 spans 13 amino acids. The CDR3 reads CAWGFDSNQPQHF. The CDR3 region has the DNA TGTGCCTGGGGATTCGATAGCAATCAGCCCCAGCATTTT. The variable domain in full, with the rest retrieved from reference TRBV19 and TRBJ1-5, is DGGITQSPKYLFRKEGQNVTLSCEQNLNHDAMYWYRQDPGQGLRLIYYSQIVNDFQKGDIAEGYSVSREKKESFPLTVTSAQKNPTAFYLCAWGFDSNQPQHFGDGTRLSIL.